A selection of T cell receptor beta chains follows, all from one sample in a study of shared clonotypes between healthy human individuals. Using immunoSEQ multiplex PCR, the repertoire was profiled, and TCRdb retains in-frame clones only, with some absent. The sample shows about 680,000 clones, just over 90% of them seen only once. The sequenced sample was naive CD8+ T cells sorted from blood. The receptors stem from a man under 40 in good health. CDR3s include the opening cysteine and the closing phenylalanine or tryptophan. D genes are given only for firm matches. Size values are once, few and many counts, or a class for expanded clones, and some rows have none.

v_call	d_call	clone_size	cdr3_length	j_call	cdr3_aa	cdr3_nt
TRBV6-1	.	.	17	TRBJ1-3	CASSDAPGGALGNTIYF	TGTGCCAGCAGTGACGCCCCCGGGGGGGCTCTTGGAAACACCATATATTTT
TRBV10-3	.	.	14	TRBJ2-1	CAISAGGRVSEQFF	TGTGCCATCAGTGCCGGGGGACGTGTCAGTGAGCAGTTCTTC
TRBV9	TRBD2	.	15	TRBJ2-1	CASDTLAVSRGEQFF	TGTGCCAGCGACACACTAGCGGTCTCGAGGGGTGAGCAGTTCTTC
TRBV5-6	TRBD1	.	14	TRBJ2-3	CASSHGTGPDTQYF	TGTGCCAGCAGTCACGGGACAGGGCCCGATACGCAGTATTTT
TRBV29-1	TRBD2	.	13	TRBJ2-5	CSVEGLPEETQYF	TGCAGCGTTGAGGGACTACCAGAAGAGACCCAGTACTTC
TRBV5-6	TRBD1	once	18	TRBJ1-5	CASSLLGQGGLEVQPQHF	TGTGCCAGCAGCTTGTTGGGACAGGGCGGGCTGGAGGTCCAGCCCCAGCATTTT
TRBV27	.	.	13	TRBJ2-7	CASSLGLSYEQYF	TGTGCCAGCAGTTTAGGATTGTCCTACGAGCAGTACTTC
TRBV10-3	.	.	14	TRBJ2-7	CAIREDRPPYEQYF	TGTGCCATCAGGGAAGACCGGCCACCCTACGAGCAGTACTTC
TRBV27	TRBD2	.	14	TRBJ2-7	CASSSGLAGVEQYF	TGTGCCAGCAGCTCAGGACTAGCGGGAGTCGAGCAGTACTTC
TRBV28	TRBD2	.	17	TRBJ2-1	CASRHPSTSVKRDEQFF	TGTGCCAGCAGACACCCATCAACTAGCGTAAAAAGAGATGAGCAGTTCTTC
TRBV28	.	.	20	TRBJ2-3	CASSILQGLAVGASTDTQYF	TGTGCCAGCAGTATTTTACAGGGGCTAGCGGTAGGGGCGAGCACAGATACGCAGTATTTT
TRBV7-9	TRBD2	.	16	TRBJ2-7	CASSPLRGLGTHEQYF	TGTGCCAGCAGCCCCTTGAGGGGACTAGGAACCCACGAGCAGTACTTC
TRBV2	.	.	13	TRBJ1-2	CASTGGRVYGYTF	TGTGCCAGCACCGGGGGGCGCGTCTATGGCTACACCTTC
TRBV4-1	.	.	11	TRBJ2-1	CASSRYNEQFF	TGCGCCAGCAGCCGCTACAATGAGCAGTTCTTC
TRBV2	TRBD1	.	13	TRBJ2-1	CAIQGTGYNEQFF	TGTGCCATACAAGGGACAGGGTACAATGAGCAGTTCTTC
TRBV9	.	.	14	TRBJ2-7	CASSVGGSTYEQYF	TGTGCCAGCAGCGTAGGTGGCAGTACCTACGAGCAGTACTTC
TRBV5-1	.	.	15	TRBJ1-1	CASSFFARMDTEAFF	TGCGCCAGCAGCTTTTTCGCCAGGATGGACACTGAAGCTTTCTTT